The 14 T cell receptor beta chains listed next were all sequenced from one sample in a study of OX40 agonist ivuxolimab in advanced cancers. Sequenced by immunoSEQ multiplex PCR; TCRdb stores in-frame clones only, minus some. The sample has about 18,000 clones, roughly 74% seen once. The specimen comprised CD4+ or CD8+ T cells sorted from blood, sampled in a trial of the OX40 agonist ivuxolimab. The receptor source for this set is an adult with an advanced solid tumor such as melanoma, head and neck, liver or kidney cancer.

The chain links TRBV2 to TRBJ2-7, with 7 nucleotides matching TRBD1. V was pared by 0 bases and J by 2 bases, with 7 bases of the junction left unmatched. The CDR3 is 16 amino acids. CDR1 is SNHLY, CDR2 FYNNEI, per germline. CDR3 sequence (DNA): TGTGCCAGCAGTGAAGCTTGGGACAGACAGACCTACGAGCAGTACTTC. This encodes CASSEAWDRQTYEQYF.

The J gene is TRBJ2-1, the V gene TRBV6-1; possibly TRBD2 for D (6 bases). CDR3 length equals 15 residues. Germline V gives CDR1 MNHNS, CDR2 SASEGT. V lost 4 bases and J lost 5, with 15 bases in between. The CDR3 DNA sequence: TGTGCCAGCAGTGCTTCCTCCTGGGGGGACAATGAGCAGTTCTTC. Its protein is CASSASSWGDNEQFF.

The J gene is TRBJ2-2, the V gene TRBV5-1; D is unresolved. This CDR3 spans 11 amino acids. CDR1 and CDR2 from the germline V gene are SGHRS and YFSETQ. Trimming removed 3 bases at V and 3 bases at J, with 0 bases between. The CDR3: CASSYTGELFF. The CDR3 nucleotides read TGCGCCAGCAGCTACACCGGGGAGCTGTTTTTT.

This chain joins TRBV15 and TRBJ1-4; weak D call: TRBD1 (5 bases). Trimming removed 7 bases from V and 5 bases from J, with 23 bases in between. Germline values: CDR1 LNHNV, CDR2 YYDKDF (reference sequence). The CDR3 extends over 17 amino acids. The DNA of the CDR3 is TGTGCCACCACCCCCACCGGAGGCAGGACACACAATGAAAAACTGTTTTTT. Encoded protein: CATTPTGGRTHNEKLFF.

The V call is TRBV5-4, the J call TRBJ1-5, with D tentatively TRBD1 (6 bases). V shed 0 bases and J shed 4 bases, with 17 bases lying between them. Germline values: CDR1 SGHNT, CDR2 YYREEE (reference sequence). This CDR3 region has 17 residues. CDR3 loop: CASSLGERTAENQPQHF. CDR3 in DNA: TGTGCCAGCAGCTTGGGGGAGAGGACAGCCGAAAATCAGCCCCAGCATTTT.

The rearrangement joins TRBV11-2 to TRBJ2-3; weak D call: TRBD2 (5 bases). Trimming pared 3 bases from V and 6 bases from J, leaving 10 bases between. Looked up from germline, CDR1 is SGHAT and CDR2 is FQNNGV. The CDR3 covers 13 residues. The CDR3 here is CASSLFPGDTQYF. DNA for the CDR3: TGTGCCAGCAGCTTGTTTCCGGGGGATACGCAGTATTTT.

The chain employs TRBV19 and TRBJ2-1; unclear D gene. CDR3 size: 13 residues. Germline CDR1 reads LNHDA; CDR2 reads SQIVND (reference sequence). Trimming cost V 3 bases and J 3 bases, with 6 bases left between them. CDR3 region: CASSISHYNEQFF. In DNA form, the CDR3 reads TGTGCCAGTAGTATCTCCCACTACAATGAGCAGTTCTTC. The complete variable domain, with remaining parts taken from reference TRBV19 and TRBJ2-1, reads DGGITQSPKYLFRKEGQNVTLSCEQNLNHDAMYWYRQDPGQGLRLIYYSQIVNDFQKGDIAEGYSVSREKKESFPLTVTSAQKNPTAFYLCASSISHYNEQFFGPGTRLTVL.

This clone was recorded once. The chain combines TRBV7-2 with TRBJ1-2; D possibly corresponds to TRBD1 (5 bases). V shed 6 bases and J shed 8 bases, with 13 bases lying between them. Germline V gene data show CDR1 as SGHTA and CDR2 as FQGNSA. The CDR3 is 12 amino acids. CDR3 protein: CASSLTGEGYTF. The CDR3 bases are TGTGCCAGCAGTTTGACGGGGGAGGGCTACACCTTC.

In its sample, this clone was seen once. The chain employs TRBV19 and TRBJ2-2; a weak D match, TRBD2 (6 bases). V lost 3 bases, J lost 9 bases, and 14 bases lay in between. Germline lookup yields CDR1 LNHDA and CDR2 SQIVND (reference sequence). This CDR3 spans 14 amino acids. In DNA, the CDR3 is TGTGCCAGTAGTATTGTTACGGGGGACCGGGAGCTGTTTTTT. Translated, it gives CASSIVTGDRELFF.

The genes are TRBV7-2 and TRBJ2-7; D possibly corresponds to TRBD1 (6 bases). The CDR3 totals 13 residues. V lost 5 bases and J 3 bases, leaving 11 bases between the germline ends. Germline assignment: CDR1 SGHTA and CDR2 FQGNSA. This CDR3 reads CASSAGQSYEQYF. The CDR3 nucleotides read TGTGCCAGCAGCGCTGGACAGAGCTACGAGCAGTACTTC.

V usage is TRBV5-6 and J usage is TRBJ1-4; 9 positions match TRBD1. CDR1 SGHDT and CDR2 YYEEEE come from the germline V gene. The CDR3 has 17 amino acids. With 4 bases clipped from V and 6 bases from J, the junction kept 13 bases outside the gene matches. CDR3: CASSTSRDRVGDEKLFF. The CDR3 nucleotides are TGTGCCAGCAGCACGTCCCGGGACAGGGTCGGCGATGAAAAACTGTTTTTT.

This sequence joins TRBV6-1 and TRBJ2-7; 7 positions agree with TRBD1. Germline trimming cut 0 bases from V and 3 bases from J; bases unmatched to any gene: 11. Germline V gene data show CDR1 as MNHNS and CDR2 as SASEGT. The length of the CDR3 is 17 residues. DNA for the CDR3: TGTGCCAGCAGTGAAGCGGTGGCAGGGGGAAGGGGCTACGAGCAGTACTTC. This encodes CASSEAVAGGRGYEQYF.

V usage is TRBV19 and J usage is TRBJ2-7; possibly TRBD2 for D (6 bases). The CDR3 extends over 12 amino acids. The V gene lost 4 bases and the J gene lost 6 bases, with 10 bases spanning the gap. Germline lookup yields CDR1 LNHDA and CDR2 SQIVND (reference sequence). In DNA, the CDR3 is TGTGCCAGTAGTAAGGACTATCTCGAGCAGTACTTC. Amino acid sequence: CASSKDYLEQYF.

The chain joins TRBV6-5 to TRBJ2-3, with D uncertain. The germline V and J ends were trimmed by 7 bases and 8 bases, with 10 bases remaining between them. Germline-derived CDR1 and CDR2 are MNHEY and SVGAGI. This CDR3 contains 11 residues. The chain's CDR3 is CASTYGATQYF. The CDR3 nucleotides read TGTGCCAGCACGTATGGAGCTACGCAGTATTTT.